The rows below give T cell receptor beta chains drawn from one sample of a study of T cells after yellow fever vaccination. TCRdb re-called the 5' RACE reads with MiXCR, one entry per CDR3 protein. The sample consists of more than 350,000 distinct CDR3 sequences, approximately 10% of them appearing once. This specimen consisted of PBMCs, obtained on the day of the first yellow fever vaccination. These receptors originate from a man between 18 and 35 years old who received the YFV17D yellow fever vaccine. Each CDR3 is given with its conserved first and last residue. The order of the fields is V gene, D gene, CDR3 protein. The D gene is left open where the match is weak.

TRBV9 | NA | CASSERPLGDEQFF
TRBV5-6 | NA | CASSLADRFTDTQYF
TRBV20-1 | NA | CSASVLSGANVLTF
TRBV29-1 | NA | CSVGGLNTDTQYF
TRBV9 | TRBD2 | CASSVAVTSDDEQFF
TRBV7-6 | NA | CASSSIRLNHEQFF
TRBV11-2 | NA | CASSPPTPFQMAFF
TRBV5-1 | TRBD2 | CASSLAGGAGVTTDTQYF
TRBV6-1 | NA | CAVLSRGGYGYTF
TRBV9 | NA | CASSVPGADTQYF
TRBV24-1 | TRBD2 | CATSEQRGAYTGELFF
TRBV7-3 | TRBD1 | CASSVDREGLGYTF
TRBV5-1 | NA | CASSLEGANIQYF
TRBV12-3/TRBV12-4 | TRBD2 | CASSLLAGATSSYNEQFF
TRBV20-1 | NA | CSARMATGNQPQHF
TRBV15 | NA | CATSRDLLNEQYF
TRBV9 | NA | CASSLWGEDTEAFF
TRBV7-2 | NA | CASSHDWYGYTF
TRBV20-1 | TRBD2 | CSAPGGGYPAYTGELFF
TRBV4-2 | TRBD2 | CASSQELAGLYNEQFF
TRBV5-1 | NA | CASRDTITDTQYF